Listed here is a single T cell receptor (beta chain). Its antigen is unknown. CDR1 and CDR2 from the germline V gene are SNHLY and FYNNEI. This CDR3 has 14 amino acids. The J segment lost 5 bases and the V segment lost 6 bases, leaving 8 bases of the junction unmatched. The entry originates in a study of cytomegalovirus exposure and HLA in healthy donors. A multiplex PCR was run with 60 Vbeta primers and 13 Jbeta primers. The table came from immunoSEQ multiplex PCR; TCRdb's copy has only in-frame clones and leaves some out. Found here are 150,000 to 200,000 clones, around 74% of them singletons; the top ten hold over 2.5%. The study, taken as a whole, reports: Trimming of TCR beta V- and J-genes showed a link, identified in a later analysis, to a missense DCLRE1C variant.

The rearrangement joins TRBV2 to TRBJ2-7, with 9 bases lining up with TRBD1. The sequence was collected from a female donor in good health and CMV-seronegative. The sample was PBMCs. CDR3 protein: CASSHGTGSHEQYF. CDR3 DNA: TGTGCCAGCAGCCACGGGACAGGGAGCCACGAGCAGTACTTC.